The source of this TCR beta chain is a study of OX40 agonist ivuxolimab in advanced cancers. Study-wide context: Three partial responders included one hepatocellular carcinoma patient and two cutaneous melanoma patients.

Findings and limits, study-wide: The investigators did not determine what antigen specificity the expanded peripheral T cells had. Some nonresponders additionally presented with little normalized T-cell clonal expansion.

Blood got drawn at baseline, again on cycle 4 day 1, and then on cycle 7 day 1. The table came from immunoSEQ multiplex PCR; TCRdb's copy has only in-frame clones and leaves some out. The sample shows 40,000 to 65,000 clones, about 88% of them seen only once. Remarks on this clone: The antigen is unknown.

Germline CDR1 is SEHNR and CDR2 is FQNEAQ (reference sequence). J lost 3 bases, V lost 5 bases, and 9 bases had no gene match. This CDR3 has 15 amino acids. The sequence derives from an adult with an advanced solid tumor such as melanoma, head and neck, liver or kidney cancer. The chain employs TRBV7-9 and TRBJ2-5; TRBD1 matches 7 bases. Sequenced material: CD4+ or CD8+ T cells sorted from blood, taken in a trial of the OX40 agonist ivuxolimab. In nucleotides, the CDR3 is TGTGCCAGCAGCCTTAAAACGGGACAGAAAGAGACCCAGTACTTC. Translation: CASSLKTGQKETQYF. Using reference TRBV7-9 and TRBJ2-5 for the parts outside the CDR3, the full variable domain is DTGVSQNPRHKITKRGQNVTFRCDPISEHNRLYWYRQTLGQGPEFLTYFQNEAQLEKSRLLSDRFSAERPKGSFSTLEIQRTEQGDSAMYLCASSLKTGQKETQYFGPGTRLLVL.